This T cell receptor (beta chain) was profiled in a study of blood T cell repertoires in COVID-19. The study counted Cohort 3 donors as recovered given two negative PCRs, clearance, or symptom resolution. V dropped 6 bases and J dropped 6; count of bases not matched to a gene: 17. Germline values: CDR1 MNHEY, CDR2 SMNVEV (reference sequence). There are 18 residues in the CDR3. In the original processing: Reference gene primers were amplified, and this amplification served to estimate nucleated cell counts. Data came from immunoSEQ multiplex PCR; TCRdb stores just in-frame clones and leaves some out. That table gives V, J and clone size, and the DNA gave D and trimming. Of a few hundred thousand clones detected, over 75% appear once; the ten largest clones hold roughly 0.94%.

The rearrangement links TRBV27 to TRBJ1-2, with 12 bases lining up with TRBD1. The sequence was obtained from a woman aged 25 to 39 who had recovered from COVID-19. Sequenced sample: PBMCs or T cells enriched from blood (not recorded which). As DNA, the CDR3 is TGTGCCAGCAGGTCCCTCCCCGGGACAGGGGGCTTAGCTGATGGCTACACCTTC. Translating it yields CASRSLPGTGGLADGYTF.